This TCR beta chain came from a study of beta chain features in type 1 diabetes. About the research overall: Regarding age, gender and cell yields, patients proved similar to healthy donors. Whole-study findings and limits: Shorter TCRB CDR3s, moderately but significantly so, marked every one of the four CD4+ subsets in Type 1 diabetes patients.

V was shortened by 1 base and J by 5 bases, with 8 bases between the two germline ends. Germline CDR1 and CDR2: MGHRA and YSYEKL. The CDR3 length is 13 residues. This clone appeared a few times. Its antigen is as yet unknown. Other DNA sequences in the sample encode the same CDR3. Expressed TCRB transcripts were sequenced because the isolated RNA had all been reverse transcribed beforehand. Produced via immunoSEQ multiplex PCR; TCRdb's table is partial and in-frame only. The sample lists under 300,000 clones, approximately 25% occurring once. Sequenced sample: naive CD4+ T cells from blood. This chain connects TRBV4-1 to TRBJ2-5; D uncertain. This receptor was obtained from a woman in her 30s with type 1 diabetes. As DNA, the CDR3 is TGCGCCAGCAGCCAAGGCAGGCTCGAGACCCAGTACTTC. This codes for CASSQGRLETQYF.